The clone carrying this T cell receptor (beta chain) turned up a few times. The target antigen is unknown. Trimming cost V 4 bases and J 0 bases, with 15 bases left between them. Germline CDR1 reads LNHDA; CDR2 reads SQIVND (reference sequence). The CDR3 spans 16 residues. The sample belongs to a study of T cell repertoires in cytomegalovirus infection. TCRdb re-called the reads with MiXCR, one entry per CDR3 protein. The sample gives 350,000 to 400,000 distinct CDR3 sequences, roughly 34% of which show up once; around an eighth is in the top ten. The rearrangement links TRBV19 to TRBJ1-1; weak D call: TRBD1 (5 bases). The specimen was cultured PBMCs, collected from culture after CMV antigen stimulation. The receptor was derived from a human donor in good health (CMV status not recorded). Some clones in this sample may be carry-over from other donors' samples. The CDR3 nucleotides read TGTGCCAGTAGTAAGCAAGCGGGACGTATGAACACTGAAGCTTTCTTT. As protein: CASSKQAGRMNTEAFF.